Presented here are 2 T cell receptor beta chains from one specimen sequenced in a study of cytomegalovirus exposure and HLA in healthy donors (TCRdb year 2017). The library was made by the immunoSEQ multiplex PCR assay. For the multiplex PCR, a mixture combining 60 forward primers for TCR Vbeta segments and 13 reverse primers for TCR Jbeta segments was used. TCRdb provides this immuneACCESS table in a form limited to in-frame rearrangements. Some clones are lacking; in checked studies, under half of them reflect an unresolved V gene, and why the rest are absent is not known. For this sample the table gives around 97,000 clones, of which about a tenth were detected only once. The leading ten clones occupy just over 5% of the sample. Sample: PBMCs. The source of these receptors is a man aged 50-59 years in good health and CMV-seropositive.

This clone appeared a few times. This chain joins TRBV7-6 and TRBJ2-3; 11 nucleotides align to TRBD1. The CDR3 has 16 amino acids. The germline V gene encodes CDR1 SGHVS and CDR2 FNYEAQ. V was clipped by 7 bases and J by 1 base; unmatched bases: 7. The CDR3: CASIPGTGGGTDTQYF. The CDR3 nucleotides read TGTGCCAGCATACCCGGGACAGGGGGGGGCACAGATACGCAGTATTTT.

The V gene is TRBV27, the J gene TRBJ2-3; TRBD2 matches at 9 bases. With V trimmed by 5 bases and J by 1 base, 4 bases remained unmatched. Germline CDR1 reads MNHEY; CDR2 reads SMNVEV (reference sequence). This CDR3 spans 15 amino acids. The CDR3 DNA is TGTGCCAGCAGTATCCGGACTAGCGGCACAGATACGCAGTATTTT. Its translation: CASSIRTSGTDTQYF.